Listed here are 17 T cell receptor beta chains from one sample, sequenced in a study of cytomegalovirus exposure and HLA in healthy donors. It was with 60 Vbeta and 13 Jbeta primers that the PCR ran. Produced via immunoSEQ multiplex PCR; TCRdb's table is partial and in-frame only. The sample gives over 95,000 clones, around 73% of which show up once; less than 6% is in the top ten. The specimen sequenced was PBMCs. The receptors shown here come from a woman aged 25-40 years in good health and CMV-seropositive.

The CDR3 region is CASSRDSKETQYF. The CDR3 nucleotides read TGTGCCAGCAGCCGGGACTCCAAAGAGACCCAGTACTTC. The V call is TRBV5-6, the J call TRBJ2-5, with D maybe TRBD2 (6 bases). Trimming left V 4 bases short and J 3 bases short, with 10 bases between. The CDR3 is made up of 13 amino acids. Germline CDR1 is SGHDT and CDR2 is YYEEEE.

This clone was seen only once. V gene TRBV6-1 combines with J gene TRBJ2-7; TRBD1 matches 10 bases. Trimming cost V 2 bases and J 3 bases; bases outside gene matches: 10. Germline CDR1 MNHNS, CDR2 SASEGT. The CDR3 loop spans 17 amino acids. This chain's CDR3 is CASSENLPGQGNYEQYF. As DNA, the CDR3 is TGTGCCAGCAGTGAAAACCTACCGGGACAGGGGAACTACGAGCAGTACTTC.

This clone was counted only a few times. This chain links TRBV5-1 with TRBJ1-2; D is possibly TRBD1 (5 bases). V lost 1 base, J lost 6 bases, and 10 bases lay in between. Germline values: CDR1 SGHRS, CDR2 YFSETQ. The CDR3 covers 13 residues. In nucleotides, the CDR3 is TGCGCCAGCAGCTTGTTCTCGGGGGATGGCTACACCTTC. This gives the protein CASSLFSGDGYTF.

The CDR3 DNA reads TGTGCCATCAGTGAATCGCGGGGGACTAGCACAGATACGCAGTATTTT. Its translation is CAISESRGTSTDTQYF. This chain uses TRBV10-3 with TRBJ2-3; 7 bases fit TRBD2. The CDR3 spans 16 residues. Germline V gene sequence: CDR1 ENHRY, CDR2 SYGVKD. The V segment lost 3 bases and the J segment 0 bases; nucleotides outside the gene matches: 6.

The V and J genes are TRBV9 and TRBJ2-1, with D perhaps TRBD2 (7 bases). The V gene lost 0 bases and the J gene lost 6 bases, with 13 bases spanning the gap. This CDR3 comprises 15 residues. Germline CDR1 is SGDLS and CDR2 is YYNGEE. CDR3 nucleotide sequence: TGTGCCAGCAGCGTAGAGGGGGGGGGCCCCAATGAGCAGTTCTTC. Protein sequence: CASSVEGGGPNEQFF. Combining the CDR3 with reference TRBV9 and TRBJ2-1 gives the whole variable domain DSGVTQTPKHLITATGQRVTLRCSPRSGDLSVYWYQQSLDQGLQFLIQYYNGEERAKGNILERFSAQQFPDLHSELNLSSLELGDSALYFCASSVEGGGPNEQFFGPGTRLTVL.

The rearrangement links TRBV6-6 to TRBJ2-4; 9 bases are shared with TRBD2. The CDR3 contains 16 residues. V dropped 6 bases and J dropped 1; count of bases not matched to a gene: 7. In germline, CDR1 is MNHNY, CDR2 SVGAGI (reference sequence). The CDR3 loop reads CASRRGGPYAKNIQYF. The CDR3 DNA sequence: TGTGCCAGCAGGCGGGGGGGCCCCTACGCCAAAAACATTCAGTACTTC.

CDR3 sequence (DNA): TGCGCCAGCAGCCCCCGACAGGGTTCAGATACGCAGTATTTT. It specifies CASSPRQGSDTQYF. V is TRBV4-1 and J is TRBJ2-3; TRBD1 matches at 7 bases. Germline CDR1 and CDR2: MGHRA and YSYEKL. V was pared by 4 bases and J by 4 bases, with 5 bases of the junction left unmatched. The CDR3 is 14 amino acids.

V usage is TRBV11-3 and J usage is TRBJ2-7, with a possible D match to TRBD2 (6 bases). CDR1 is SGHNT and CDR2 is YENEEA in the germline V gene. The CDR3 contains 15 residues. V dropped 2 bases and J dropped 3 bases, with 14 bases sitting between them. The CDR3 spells CASSLKGLEYYEQYF. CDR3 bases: TGTGCCAGCAGCTTAAAGGGACTGGAGTACTACGAGCAGTACTTC.

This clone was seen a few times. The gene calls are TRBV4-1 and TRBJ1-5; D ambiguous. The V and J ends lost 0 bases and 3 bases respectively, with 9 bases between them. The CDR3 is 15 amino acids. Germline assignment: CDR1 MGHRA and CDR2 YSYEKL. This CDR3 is CASSQDLRSNQPQHF. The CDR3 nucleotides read TGCGCCAGCAGCCAAGATCTCCGGTCCAATCAGCCCCAGCATTTT.

In DNA, the CDR3 is TGTGCCAGCATCCCACAGACAGGGAAGCTCTCTGGAAACACCATATATTTT. It specifies CASIPQTGKLSGNTIYF. The gene calls are TRBV11-2 and TRBJ1-3; 7 positions match TRBD1. The CDR3 consists of 17 residues. V lost 7 bases and J lost 0; bases outside the gene matches: 12. The germline gives CDR1 SGHAT, CDR2 FQNNGV.

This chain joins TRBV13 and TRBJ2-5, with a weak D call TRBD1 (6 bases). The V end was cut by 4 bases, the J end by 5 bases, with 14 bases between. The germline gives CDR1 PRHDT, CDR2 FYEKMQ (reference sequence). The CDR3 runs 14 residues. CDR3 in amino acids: CASSSRDTPETQYF. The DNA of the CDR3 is TGTGCCAGCAGCTCCCGGGACACGCCGGAGACCCAGTACTTC.

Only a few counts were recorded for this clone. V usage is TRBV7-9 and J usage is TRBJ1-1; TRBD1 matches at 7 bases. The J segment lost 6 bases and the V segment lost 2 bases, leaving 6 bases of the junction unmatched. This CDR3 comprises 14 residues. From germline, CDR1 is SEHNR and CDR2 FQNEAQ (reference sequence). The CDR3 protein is CASSLLLGTAEAFF. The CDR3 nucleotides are TGTGCCAGCAGCTTATTACTAGGGACAGCTGAAGCTTTCTTT.

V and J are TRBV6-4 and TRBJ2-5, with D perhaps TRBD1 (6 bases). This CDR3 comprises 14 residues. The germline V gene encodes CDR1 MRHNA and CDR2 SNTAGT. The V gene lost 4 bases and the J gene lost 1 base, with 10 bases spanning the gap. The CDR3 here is CASSAKTGQETQYF. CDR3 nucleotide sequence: TGTGCCAGCAGTGCAAAGACAGGCCAAGAGACCCAGTACTTC.

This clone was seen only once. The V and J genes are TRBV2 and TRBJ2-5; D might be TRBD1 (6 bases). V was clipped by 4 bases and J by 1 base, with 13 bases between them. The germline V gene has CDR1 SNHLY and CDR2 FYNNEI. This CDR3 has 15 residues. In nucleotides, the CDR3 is TGTGCCAGCAGTGTACCCGGGACACTCCAAGAGACCCAGTACTTC. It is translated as CASSVPGTLQETQYF.

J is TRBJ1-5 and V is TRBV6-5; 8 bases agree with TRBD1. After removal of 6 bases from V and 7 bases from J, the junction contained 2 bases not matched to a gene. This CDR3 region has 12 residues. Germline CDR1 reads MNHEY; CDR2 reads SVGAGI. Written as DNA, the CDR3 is TGTGCCAGCAGGACAGGGGACCAGCCCCAGCATTTT. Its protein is CASRTGDQPQHF.

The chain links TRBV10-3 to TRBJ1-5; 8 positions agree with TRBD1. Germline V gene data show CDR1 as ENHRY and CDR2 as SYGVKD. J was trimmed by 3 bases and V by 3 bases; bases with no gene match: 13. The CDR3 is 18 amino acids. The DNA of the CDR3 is TGTGCCATCAGTGAATCGGCAGGGGGCGGATGGGACAATCAGCCCCAGCATTTT. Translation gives CAISESAGGGWDNQPQHF.

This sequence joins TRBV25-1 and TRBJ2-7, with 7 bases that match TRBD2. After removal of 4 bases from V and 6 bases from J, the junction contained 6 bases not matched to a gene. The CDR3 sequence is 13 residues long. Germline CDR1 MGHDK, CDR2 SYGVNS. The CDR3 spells CASSAQGGAEQYF. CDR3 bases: TGTGCCAGCAGTGCCCAGGGAGGGGCCGAGCAGTACTTC.